This is a list of T cell receptor beta chains from one sample in a study of cytomegalovirus exposure and HLA in healthy donors. Measured with immunoSEQ multiplex PCR; TCRdb has only the in-frame clones, and not every one. The table records 150,000 or so clones, 70% to 80% of them present only once. The sample consisted of PBMCs. The receptors were sampled from a man aged 30 to 39 in good health and CMV-seropositive. CDR3s include the opening cysteine and the closing phenylalanine or tryptophan. D genes are given only for firm matches. Not every row has a clone size; where given, it reads once, few, many or a size class.

J | length | D | V | size | DNA | CDR3
TRBJ2-3 | 16 | - | TRBV9 | - | TGTGCCAGCACCCCGGGGGCGGGGGCCAAGGGAGATACGCAGTATTTT | CASTPGAGAKGDTQYF
TRBJ1-1 | 11 | - | TRBV6-1 | - | TGTGCCAGCAACTGGAACACTGAAGCTTTCTTT | CASNWNTEAFF
TRBJ2-4 | 12 | TRBD1 | TRBV29-1 | - | TGCAGCGTAGAATTGGGACAGGGGATTCAGTACTTC | CSVELGQGIQYF
TRBJ2-2 | 13 | - | TRBV6-5 | - | TGTGCCAGCAGGCAGGGTGGCACCGGGGAGCTGTTTTTT | CASRQGGTGELFF
TRBJ1-2 | 15 | - | TRBV13 | - | TGTGCCAGCAGCTTGGAGACAGACGCCGACTATGGCTACACCTTC | CASSLETDADYGYTF
TRBJ2-7 | 15 | TRBD1 | TRBV6-6 | few | TGTGCCAGCAGCCGCGTGGGGACAGGGGGTGGCGAGCAGTACTTC | CASSRVGTGGGEQYF
TRBJ1-5 | 15 | - | TRBV27 | few | TGTGCCAGCAGTTTATCCAGTACAAGCAATCAGCCCCAGCATTTT | CASSLSSTSNQPQHF
TRBJ2-7 | 13 | TRBD1 | TRBV30 | few | TGTGCCTGGAGTGGGGGGACAGGGCGCGAGCAGTACTTC | CAWSGGTGREQYF
TRBJ1-2 | 14 | TRBD1 | TRBV10-3 | - | TGTGCCCTAAAAGGGAGCGGCAGGGGGCTTGGCTACACCTTC | CALKGSGRGLGYTF
TRBJ1-5 | 16 | - | TRBV19 | - | TGTGCCAGTAGTATAGGACAGCCCCATAGCAATCAGCCCCAGCATTTT | CASSIGQPHSNQPQHF
TRBJ1-3 | 14 | - | TRBV30 | once | TGTGCCTGGAGTCCCCCGGGGTGGGGAAACACCATATATTTT | CAWSPPGWGNTIYF
TRBJ2-1 | 12 | - | TRBV7-2 | - | TGTGCCAGCAGCCTTGACTTCAATGAGCAGTTCTTC | CASSLDFNEQFF
TRBJ1-3 | 17 | TRBD1 | TRBV2 | - | TGTGCCAGCAGTGAAGCCGGGACAGGCACAGCGGGTGACACCATATATTTT | CASSEAGTGTAGDTIYF
TRBJ1-4 | 18 | - | TRBV5-1 | - | TGCGCCAGCAGCCCCCGCGGGGAGGGCCTGGCAACTAATGAAAAACTGTTTTTT | CASSPRGEGLATNEKLFF
TRBJ1-2 | 14 | - | TRBV19 | - | TGTGCCAGTACCCAGGGGAAGGGTAACTATGGCTACACCTTC | CASTQGKGNYGYTF